This TCR beta chain was identified during a study of breast tumors, draining lymph nodes, adjacent tissues. As concerns this clonotype: The antigen is unknown.

Samples came from axillary lymph nodes draining the breast cancer. Study observations and caveats: Tumor T cell lymph node origin was a supported hypothesis, not proven. Compared with basal-like, luminal-like tumors shared significantly more repertoire with nontumor tissue. The data were judged consistent with most tumor T cells coming from lymph node and expanding in tumor. Compared with lymph nodes, tumors were less diverse; compared with nontumor tissue, more.

TCRdb independently ran MiXCR on the multiplex PCR reads; one entry per CDR3 protein. The sample holds 130,000 or so distinct CDR3 sequences, about 20% seen once. The receptor comes from a female donor with breast cancer. Some clones in this sample may be carry-over from other donors' samples. Sequenced sample: axillary lymph node tissue.

The CDR3 loop reads CASSAGAGGDSPLHF. DNA of the CDR3: TGTGCCAGCAGCGCAGGGGCAGGCGGGGATTCACCCCTCCACTTT. The V call is TRBV7-2, the J call TRBJ1-6; a weak D match, TRBD1 (6 bases). The CDR3 has 15 residues. The germline V gene has CDR1 SGHTA and CDR2 FQGNSA. Trimming stripped 5 bases from V and 8 bases from J, with 16 bases between.